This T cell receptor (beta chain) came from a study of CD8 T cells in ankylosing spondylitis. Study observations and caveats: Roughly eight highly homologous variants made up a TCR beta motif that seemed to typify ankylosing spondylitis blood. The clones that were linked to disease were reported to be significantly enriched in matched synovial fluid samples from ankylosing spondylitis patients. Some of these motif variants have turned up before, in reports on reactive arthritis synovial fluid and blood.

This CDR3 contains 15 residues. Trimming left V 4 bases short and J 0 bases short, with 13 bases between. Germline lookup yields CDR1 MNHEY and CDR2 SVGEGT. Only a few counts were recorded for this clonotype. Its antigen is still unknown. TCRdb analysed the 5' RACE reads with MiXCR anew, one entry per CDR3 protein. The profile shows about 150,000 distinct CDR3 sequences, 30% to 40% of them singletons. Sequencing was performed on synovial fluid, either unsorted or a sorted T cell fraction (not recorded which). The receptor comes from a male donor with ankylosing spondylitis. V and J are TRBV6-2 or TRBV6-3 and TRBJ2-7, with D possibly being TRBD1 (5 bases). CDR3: CASSSRQTFSYEQYF. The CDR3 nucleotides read TGTGCCAGCAGTTCCAGACAGACCTTCTCCTACGAGCAGTACTTC.